Below are 14 T cell receptor beta chains sequenced from a single sample in a study of CXCR3-negative and CXCR3-positive naive CD8 T cells. Regarding the study as a whole: Naive cells positive for CXCR3 carried more hydrophobic TRB CDR3s than CXCR3-negative ones.

These receptors have no known antigen. In preparing the TRB cDNA libraries, 5' RACE with UMI labels was used. TCRdb re-analyzed the 5' RACE reads; it lists each CDR3 protein once, without DNA. The data include around 160,000 distinct CDR3 sequences; the top ten clones carry about 0.28%. The material sequenced was naive CXCR3+ CD8+ T cells from blood. Subset meaning: CD45RO-CCR7+CD27+CD95- naive CD8+ T cells expressing CXCR3 (TNR3+). The receptors here all came from a human donor in good health. Some clones in this sample may be carry-over from other donors' samples.

The chain recombines TRBV6-5 with TRBJ1-2. Germline lookup yields CDR1 MNHEY and CDR2 SVGAGI. This CDR3 has 16 residues. CDR3 sequence: CASSSPNTQQNYGYTF.

J is TRBJ2-2 and V is TRBV5-6; TCRdb lists TRBD1, though no DNA is available to test this call. This CDR3 contains 16 residues. Germline V lookup: CDR1 SGHDT, CDR2 YYEEEE. The CDR3 sequence: CASSLIAGAGTGELFF.

This CDR3 reads CASSLGQVGEAFF. J is TRBJ1-1 and V is TRBV5-5. Germline values: CDR1 SGHKS, CDR2 YYEKEE (reference sequence). This CDR3 spans 13 amino acids.

J is TRBJ1-1 and V is TRBV28. CDR3 length: 15 amino acids. CDR1 and CDR2 (germline): MDHEN, SYDVKM. CDR3 sequence reads: CASRGETGPSYEAFF.

The V call is TRBV27, the J call TRBJ2-5. There are 15 residues in the CDR3. Looked up from germline, CDR1 is MNHEY and CDR2 is SMNVEV (reference sequence). CDR3: CASSLNGLRLETQYF.

The rearrangement links TRBV6-5 to TRBJ2-7. Germline-derived CDR1 and CDR2 are MNHEY and SVGAGI. The CDR3 runs to 14 residues. The CDR3: CASSYSLKAYEQYF.

The chain links TRBV13 to TRBJ2-6. The CDR3 sequence is 15 residues long. Per germline, CDR1 PRHDT and CDR2 FYEKMQ (reference sequence). CDR3 amino acids: CASSPGRSGANVLTF.

The chain uses TRBV5-1 and TRBJ2-7; the D call of TRBD1 rests on TCRdb alone, since no DNA is present to check it. The CDR3 length is 14 residues. Looked up from germline, CDR1 is SGHRS and CDR2 is YFSETQ. The chain's CDR3 is CASSYWDSSYEQYF.

The CDR3 spells CASSSGGTGYLDQPQHF. The chain combines TRBV7-9 with TRBJ1-5; TCRdb's D gene call, TRBD1, goes unchecked for lack of DNA. The CDR3 sequence is 17 residues long. Germline CDR1 SEHNR, CDR2 FQNEAQ (reference sequence).

The rearrangement links TRBV11-2 to TRBJ2-7; the TCRdb D gene call, TRBD2, has no DNA to confirm it. The germline CDR1 and CDR2 sequences are SGHAT and FQNNGV. This CDR3 is 15 amino acids long. CDR3 in amino acids: CASSVGTIGFYEQYF.

The chain is built from TRBV7-9 and TRBJ2-2; TCRdb names TRBD1, which stays unverified in the absence of DNA. Germline V CDR1 and CDR2: SEHNR, FQNEAQ (reference sequence). The CDR3 sequence is 15 residues long. CDR3 in amino acids: CASSLGPITTGELFF.

The genes are TRBV4-1 and TRBJ2-2. This CDR3 is built from 12 residues. Germline V gene data show CDR1 as MGHRA and CDR2 as YSYEKL. CDR3 loop: CASSWVGGELFF.

This rearrangement joins TRBV28 to TRBJ2-7. CDR3 length equals 11 residues. Germline CDR1 and CDR2: MDHEN and SYDVKM. The CDR3 sequence is CASSNNYEQYF.

The chain recombines TRBV7-9 with TRBJ1-5; there is no DNA to check the TCRdb D call of TRBD1. The CDR3 is 15 amino acids. CDR1 and CDR2 from the germline V gene are SEHNR and FQNEAQ (reference sequence). CDR3 amino acids: CASSPGTVGNQPQHF.